These 8 T cell receptor beta chains originate from one sample sequenced in a study of CD8+ T cells in alopecia areata. The sequencing template was cDNA reverse transcribed from extracted RNA. Sequencing was performed with immunoSEQ multiplex PCR; in TCRdb, only in-frame clones are kept and a portion is missing. The data show roughly 100,000 clones, approximately 84% seen once. Treatment defined: oral pan-JAK inhibitor, 5-10 mg twice daily. The sample consisted of CD8+ T cells sorted from blood, taken between weeks 30 and 35, from a patient treated with tofacitinib. Receptors were obtained from a human donor with alopecia areata.

V is TRBV5-4 and J is TRBJ2-2; 8 bases map to TRBD1. The junction had 11 bases not matched to a gene; V was cut back by 3 bases and J by 4 bases. The CDR3 contains 17 residues. Germline-derived CDR1 and CDR2 are SGHNT and YYREEE (reference sequence). In DNA, the CDR3 is TGTGCCAGCAGCTGGGGGGCCGGGACAGGCCGCACCGGGGAGCTGTTTTTT. It encodes CASSWGAGTGRTGELFF.

This chain connects TRBV5-1 to TRBJ2-3; D is ambiguous. The CDR3 runs 13 residues. Per the germline V gene, CDR1 is SGHRS and CDR2 is YFSETQ. V was cut by 0 bases and J by 0 bases, with 2 bases left in between. The CDR3 sequence is CASSLESTDTQYF. CDR3 in DNA: TGCGCCAGCAGCTTGGAAAGCACAGATACGCAGTATTTT.

V is TRBV29-1 and J is TRBJ1-1, with D perhaps TRBD1 (5 bases). Trimming pared 6 bases from V and 3 bases from J, leaving 11 bases between. The CDR3 has 12 residues. Germline V gives CDR1 SQVTM, CDR2 ANQGSEA. CDR3 residues: CSVGGVDTEAFF. The CDR3 DNA is TGCAGCGTGGGGGGGGTGGACACTGAAGCTTTCTTT.

The genes are TRBV9 and TRBJ2-5, with 10 bases identical to TRBD1. The last part of the DNA fits TRBJ2-7 better; the J call may be wrong. Germline V gene data show CDR1 as SGDLS and CDR2 as YYNGEE. The CDR3 is 17 amino acids. The DNA for the CDR3 is TGTGCCAGCAGCGTAGAATCGGGACAGGGGTCAGGCTACGAGCAGTACTTC. Protein: CASSVESGQGSGYEQYF.

In its sample, this clone was seen once. V is TRBV27 and J is TRBJ2-7, with D possibly matching TRBD1 (7 bases). Germline CDR1 and CDR2: MNHEY and SMNVEV (reference sequence). The length of the CDR3 is 17 residues. V lost 5 bases and J 5 bases, leaving 25 bases between the germline ends. CDR3 in amino acids: CASSILAGQPWGDEQYF. Here the CDR3 DNA reads TGTGCCAGCAGTATCTTGGCGGGACAGCCCTGGGGGGACGAGCAGTACTTC.

The chain links TRBV7-9 to TRBJ1-1; no clear D gene. The germline gives CDR1 SEHNR, CDR2 FQNEAQ (reference sequence). The CDR3 consists of 15 residues. Trimming cost V 5 bases and J 6 bases, with 19 bases left between them. CDR3 DNA: TGTGCCAGCAGCCGACCTTCACTTGTGAGCCCTGAAGCTTTCTTT. It codes for CASSRPSLVSPEAFF. Together with reference TRBV7-9 and TRBJ1-1, the CDR3 gives the full variable domain: DTGVSQNPRHKITKRGQNVTFRCDPISEHNRLYWYRQTLGQGPEFLTYFQNEAQLEKSRLLSDRFSAERPKGSFSTLEIQRTEQGDSAMYLCASSRPSLVSPEAFFGQGTRLTVV.

This sequence joins TRBV5-4 and TRBJ1-1; a weak D match, TRBD1 (6 bases). V was trimmed by 4 bases and J by 4 bases, leaving 14 bases between them. The CDR3 has 14 amino acids. Germline V CDR1 and CDR2: SGHNT, YYREEE (reference sequence). The CDR3 sequence: CASSPSGQSTEAFF. The CDR3 DNA reads as TGTGCCAGCAGCCCCTCCGGACAGTCCACTGAAGCTTTCTTT.

This chain uses TRBV27 with TRBJ2-7; D is undetermined. With 7 bases removed from V and 3 bases from J, the gap between germline ends came to 13 bases. CDR1 is MNHEY and CDR2 is SMNVEV in the germline V gene (reference sequence). The CDR3 has 13 residues. The CDR3 DNA follows: TGTGCCAGCACGACCGGGTCCAGCTACGAGCAGTACTTC. The encoded protein is CASTTGSSYEQYF.